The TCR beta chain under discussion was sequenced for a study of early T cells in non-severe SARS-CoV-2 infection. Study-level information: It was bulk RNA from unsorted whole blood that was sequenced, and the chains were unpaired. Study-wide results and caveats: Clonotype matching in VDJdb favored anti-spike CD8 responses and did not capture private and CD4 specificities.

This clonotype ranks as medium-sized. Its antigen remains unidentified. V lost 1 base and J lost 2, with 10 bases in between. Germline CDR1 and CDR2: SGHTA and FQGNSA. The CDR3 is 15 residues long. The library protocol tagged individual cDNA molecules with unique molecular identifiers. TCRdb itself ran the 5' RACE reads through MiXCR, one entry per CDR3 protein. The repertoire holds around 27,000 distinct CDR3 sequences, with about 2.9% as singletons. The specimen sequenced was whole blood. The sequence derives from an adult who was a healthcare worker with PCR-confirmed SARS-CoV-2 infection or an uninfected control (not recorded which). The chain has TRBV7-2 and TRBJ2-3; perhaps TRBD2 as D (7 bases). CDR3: CASSLDGGATDTQYF. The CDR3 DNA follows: TGTGCCAGCAGCTTAGATGGGGGGGCCACAGATACGCAGTATTTT.